Listed here are 14 T cell receptor beta chains from one sample, sequenced in a study of shared clonotypes between healthy human individuals. The assay was immunoSEQ multiplex PCR, and TCRdb's table has in-frame clones only and misses some. The sample has 2.3 million or so clones; about 92% are singletons. Sequences were obtained from naive CD4+ T cells from PBMCs. Subset noted: CD45RA+ positively selected. All receptors come from a man between 18 and 29 years old in good health. Some clones in this sample may be carry-over from other donors' samples.

V and J are TRBV5-4 and TRBJ2-3; D call uncertain. Germline CDR1 SGHNT, CDR2 YYREEE (reference sequence). This CDR3 contains 13 residues. Trimming cost V 1 base and J 2 bases, with 5 bases left between them. The CDR3 region is CASSLSTTDTQYF. DNA of the CDR3: TGTGCCAGCAGCTTGTCGACCACAGATACGCAGTATTTT.

This clone showed up just a few times. This chain connects TRBV19 to TRBJ2-5; 10 positions agree with TRBD1. Germline CDR1 reads LNHDA; CDR2 reads SQIVND (reference sequence). Trimming removed 5 bases from V and 5 bases from J; junction bases left unmatched: 8. The CDR3 is 15 residues long. In DNA form, the CDR3 reads TGTGCCAGTAGTCGGGGACAGGGGAGAAGTGAGACCCAGTACTTC. This gives the protein CASSRGQGRSETQYF.

The rearrangement uses TRBV9 and TRBJ1-2; D is unresolved. Deletions cut 4 bases from V and 4 bases from J, with 11 bases between. CDR1 is SGDLS and CDR2 is YYNGEE in the germline V gene. The CDR3 spans 13 residues. For the CDR3, the DNA is TGTGCCAGCAGCCCCCGGTCGGGCTATGGCTACACCTTC. Encoded protein: CASSPRSGYGYTF.

Of note for this clone: The identical CDR3 is also encoded by other nucleotide sequences in the sample. The chain uses TRBV5-4 and TRBJ2-3; unclear D gene. This CDR3 is built from 12 residues. From germline, CDR1 is SGHNT and CDR2 YYREEE (reference sequence). The ends were cut back, 1 base at V and 1 base at J, with 1 base in the middle. The DNA of the CDR3 is TGTGCCAGCAGCTTGCGCACAGATACGCAGTATTTT. Its translation is CASSLRTDTQYF. Full variable domain (remainder filled in from reference TRBV5-4 and TRBJ2-3): ETGVTQSPTHLIKTRGQQVTLRCSSQSGHNTVSWYQQALGQGPQFIFQYYREEENGRGNFPPRFSGLQFPNYSSELNVNALELDDSALYLCASSLRTDTQYFGPGTRLTVL.

This clone was observed a single time. The chain joins TRBV28 to TRBJ1-2, with 10 positions matching TRBD1. V trimming: 6 bases; J trimming: 8 bases; junction bases outside the gene matches: 6. This CDR3 is 13 amino acids long. Germline V gene lookup returns CDR1 MDHEN and CDR2 SYDVKM. The DNA of the CDR3 is TGTGCCAGCAGGACGACAGGGGGCTGGGGCTACACCTTC. Residues: CASRTTGGWGYTF.

This chain links TRBV5-1 with TRBJ2-3, with 7 bases matching TRBD2. The ends lost 1 base at V and 6 bases at J; junction bases unmatched: 5. CDR3 length equals 14 residues. Per the germline V gene, CDR1 is SGHRS and CDR2 is YFSETQ. The CDR3 protein is CASSLFAGVDTQYF. The CDR3 DNA follows: TGCGCCAGCAGCTTGTTTGCGGGAGTGGATACGCAGTATTTT.

The chain links TRBV25-1 to TRBJ2-1, with 8 bases lining up with TRBD1. The germline CDR1 and CDR2 sequences are MGHDK and SYGVNS. The CDR3 is made up of 17 amino acids. The V and J ends lost 1 base and 4 bases, in that order; junction bases with no gene match: 9. CDR3 amino acids: CASSESGQGASYNEQFF. The CDR3 DNA sequence: TGTGCCAGCAGTGAATCAGGGCAGGGGGCTAGTTACAATGAGCAGTTCTTC.

The rearrangement joins TRBV2 to TRBJ2-1, with a possible D match to TRBD2 (6 bases). The CDR3 is 15 residues long. The V and J ends lost 4 bases and 0 bases respectively, with 10 bases between them. CDR1 and CDR2 (germline): SNHLY, FYNNEI. The CDR3 protein is CASSGTTSSYNEQFF. DNA for the CDR3: TGTGCCAGCAGTGGGACTACCAGCTCCTACAATGAGCAGTTCTTC. The full variable domain, rest sourced from reference TRBV2 and TRBJ2-1, is EPEVTQTPSHQVTQMGQEVILRCVPISNHLYFYWYRQILGQKVEFLVSFYNNEISEKSEIFDDQFSVERPDGSNFTLKIRSTKLEDSAMYFCASSGTTSSYNEQFFGPGTRLTVL.

The chain joins TRBV7-2 to TRBJ1-4; a possible D gene is TRBD1 (6 bases). The germline gives CDR1 SGHTA, CDR2 FQGNSA. The CDR3 covers 16 residues. The V end was cut by 2 bases, the J end by 7 bases, with 17 bases between. CDR3 bases: TGTGCCAGCAGCTTAACTCCAGACAGGAGGGGTGAAAAACTGTTTTTT. As protein: CASSLTPDRRGEKLFF. Looking up the rest from reference TRBV7-2 and TRBJ1-4 gives the full variable domain: GAGVSQSPSNKVTEKGKDVELRCDPISGHTALYWYRQSLGQGLEFLIYFQGNSAPDKSGLPSDRFSAERTGGSVSTLTIQRTQQEDSAVYLCASSLTPDRRGEKLFFGSGTQLSVL.

The table lists this clone with a few counts. The gene calls are TRBV28 and TRBJ1-2; possible D gene TRBD1, 6 bases. CDR3 length equals 13 residues. Per the germline V gene, CDR1 is MDHEN and CDR2 is SYDVKM. The germline V and J ends were trimmed by 10 bases and 4 bases, with 16 bases remaining between them. In DNA form, the CDR3 reads TGTGCCACCGGGGGGGCATACCCCTATGGCTACACCTTC. Translation gives CATGGAYPYGYTF.

This chain connects TRBV11-3 to TRBJ2-2; TRBD1 agrees at 9 bases. V lost 5 bases to trimming and J lost 7 bases; unmatched junction nucleotides: 11. Germline-derived CDR1 and CDR2 are SGHNT and YENEEA. The CDR3 is 16 residues long. DNA of the CDR3: TGTGCCAGCAGCCCCGGGACAGGGTTGGCTGGCGGGGAGCTGTTTTTT. Its translation is CASSPGTGLAGGELFF.

The rearrangement uses TRBV11-3 and TRBJ2-1; D uncertain. V shed 1 base and J shed 5 bases, with 3 bases lying between them. The germline V gene has CDR1 SGHNT and CDR2 YENEEA. The length of the CDR3 is 12 residues. This CDR3 reads CASSLGHNEQFF. The CDR3, as DNA: TGTGCCAGCAGCTTAGGGCACAATGAGCAGTTCTTC.

The rearrangement uses TRBV5-1 and TRBJ2-5, with TRBD2 matching 14 bases. The J segment lost 5 bases and the V segment lost 6 bases, leaving 12 bases of the junction unmatched. CDR1 and CDR2 (germline): SGHRS, YFSETQ. This CDR3 is 17 amino acids long. This CDR3 is CASTLQPGLAGGETQYF. The DNA of the CDR3 is TGCGCCAGCACCTTACAGCCAGGACTAGCGGGAGGTGAGACCCAGTACTTC.

The chain couples TRBV19 to TRBJ1-1; 9 positions match TRBD1. Looked up from germline, CDR1 is LNHDA and CDR2 is SQIVND (reference sequence). The CDR3 is 15 amino acids. Losses at the gene ends were 3 bases for V and 5 bases for J; bases not matched to a gene: 7. The CDR3 bases are TGTGCCAGTAGTATCCAGGGACAGGGTATAACTGAAGCTTTCTTT. As protein: CASSIQGQGITEAFF.